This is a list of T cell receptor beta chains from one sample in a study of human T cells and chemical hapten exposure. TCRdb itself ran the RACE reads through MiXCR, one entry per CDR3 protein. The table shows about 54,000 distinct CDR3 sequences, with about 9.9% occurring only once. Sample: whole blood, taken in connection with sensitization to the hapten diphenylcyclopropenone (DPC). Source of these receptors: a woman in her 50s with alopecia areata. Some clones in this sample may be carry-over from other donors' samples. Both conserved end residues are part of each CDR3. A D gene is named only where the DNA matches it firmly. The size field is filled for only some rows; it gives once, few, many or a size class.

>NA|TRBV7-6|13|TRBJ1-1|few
TGTGCCAGCAGCTTCAATAGCCAGGGCGAAGCTTTCTTT
CASSFNSQGEAFF
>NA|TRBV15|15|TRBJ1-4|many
TGTGCCACCAGCCTCAGCCTTGCAACTAATGAAAAACTGTTTTTT
CATSLSLATNEKLFF
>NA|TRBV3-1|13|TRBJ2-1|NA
TGTGCCAGCAGCCAAGACCCCTGGGGTGAGCAGTTCTTC
CASSQDPWGEQFF
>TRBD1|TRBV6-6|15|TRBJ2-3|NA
TGTGCCAGCAGCATGACAGGGGCGGACACAGATACGCAGTATTTT
CASSMTGADTDTQYF
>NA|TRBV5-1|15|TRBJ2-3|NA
TGCGCCAGCAGCTTGGCCTCTCTCGGGACACATACGCAGTATTTT
CASSLASLGTHTQYF
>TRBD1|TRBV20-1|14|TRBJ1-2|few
TGCAGTGCTAGAGACCCAGGGGGCGGCTATGGCTACACCTTC
CSARDPGGGYGYTF
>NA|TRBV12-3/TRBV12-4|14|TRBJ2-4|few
TGTGCCAGCAGTTTAGCCCCGGCCGGGTCAATTCAGTACTTC
CASSLAPAGSIQYF
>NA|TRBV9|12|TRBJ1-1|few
TGTGCCAGCAGAAGGGAGAACACTGAAGCTTTCTTT
CASRRENTEAFF
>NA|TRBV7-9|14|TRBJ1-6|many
TGTGCCAGCAGCTTACTCAGTAGTAATTCACCCCTCCACTTT
CASSLLSSNSPLHF
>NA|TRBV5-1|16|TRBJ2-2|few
TGCGCCAGCAGCTTGCTTGGGACGGAGAACACCGGGGAGCTGTTTTTT
CASSLLGTENTGELFF
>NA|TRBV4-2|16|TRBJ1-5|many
TGTGCCAGCAGCCCTAGGACCGGGGGGGTCCATCAGCCCCAGCATTTT
CASSPRTGGVHQPQHF
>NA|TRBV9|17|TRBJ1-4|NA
TGTGCCAGCTGCCCTGGCAGGGGATTTGCAACTAATGAAAAACTGTTTTTT
CASCPGRGFATNEKLFF
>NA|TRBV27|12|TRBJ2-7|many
TGTGCCAGCAGTTTCGGGGGTGGCGAGCAGTACTTC
CASSFGGGEQYF
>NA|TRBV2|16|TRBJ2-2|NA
TGTGCCAGCAGTGAAGCGCGTTCAGGGATAACCGGGGAGCTGTTTTTT
CASSEARSGITGELFF
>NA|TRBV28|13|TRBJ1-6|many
TGTGCCAGCAGGGGGGGCCACGGATCACCCCTCCACTTT
CASRGGHGSPLHF
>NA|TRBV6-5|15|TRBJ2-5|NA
TGTGCCAGCAGTTACGCCAGGGCATCCCGCGAGACCCAGTACTTC
CASSYARASRETQYF
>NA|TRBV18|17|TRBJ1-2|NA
TGTGCCAGCTCACCAACAGGGACCACCGGTGTATCCTATGGCTACACCTTC
CASSPTGTTGVSYGYTF
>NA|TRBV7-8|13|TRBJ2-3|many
TGTGCCAGCAGCCCCAACACGGCAGATACGCAGTATTTT
CASSPNTADTQYF
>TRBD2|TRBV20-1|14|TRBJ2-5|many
TGCAGTGCTAGACCCACTAGCGGGAGTGAGACCCAGTACTTC
CSARPTSGSETQYF
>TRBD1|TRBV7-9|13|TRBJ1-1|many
TGTGCCAGCGAAAGACAGGGAAACACTGAAGCTTTCTTT
CASERQGNTEAFF
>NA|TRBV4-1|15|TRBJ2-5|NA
TGCGCCAGCAGCCAAGGGCCGGGGGGCCAGGAGACCCAGTACTTC
CASSQGPGGQETQYF
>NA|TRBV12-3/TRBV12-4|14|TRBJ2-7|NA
TGTGCCAGCAGTTTGCCGAGGGCTGTGAACGAGCAGTACTTC
CASSLPRAVNEQYF
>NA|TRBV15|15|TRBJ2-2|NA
TGTGCCACCAGCCCCAATCGGATTTCCACCGGGGAGCTGTTTTTT
CATSPNRISTGELFF
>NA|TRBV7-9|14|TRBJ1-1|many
TGTGCCAGCAGCTTCGGAGGGTTCAACACTGAAGCTTTCTTT
CASSFGGFNTEAFF
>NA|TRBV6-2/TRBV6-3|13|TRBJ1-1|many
TGTGCCAGCAGCGGTACAGAGAACACTGAAGCTTTCTTT
CASSGTENTEAFF
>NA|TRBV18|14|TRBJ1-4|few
TGTGCCAGCTCACCACCTGACGGTAACGAAAAACTGTTTTTT
CASSPPDGNEKLFF
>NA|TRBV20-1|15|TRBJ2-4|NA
TGCAGTGCTCCAGGAAGGGGGTCGGCCAAAAACATTCAGTACTTC
CSAPGRGSAKNIQYF
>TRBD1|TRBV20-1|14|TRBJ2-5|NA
TGCGGTGCTAGACTTGGGACAGACCAAGAGACCCAGTACTTC
CGARLGTDQETQYF
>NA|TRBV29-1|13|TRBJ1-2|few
TGCAGCGTTGATCGGGTAGACGACTATGGCTACACCTTC
CSVDRVDDYGYTF
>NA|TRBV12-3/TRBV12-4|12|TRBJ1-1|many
TGTGCCAGCAGTTATAACACCGGTGAAGCTTTCTTT
CASSYNTGEAFF
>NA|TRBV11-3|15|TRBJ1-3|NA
TGTGCCAGCAGCTCAGGAGTCATCTCTGGAAACACCATATATTTT
CASSSGVISGNTIYF
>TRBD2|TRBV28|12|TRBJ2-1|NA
TGTGCCAGCAGTTTAGCACTAGCGGGACAGTTCTTC
CASSLALAGQFF
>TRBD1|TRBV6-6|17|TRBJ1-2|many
TGTGCCAGCAGTTACCGGTGGGACAGGGGAACTGACTATGGCTACACCTTC
CASSYRWDRGTDYGYTF
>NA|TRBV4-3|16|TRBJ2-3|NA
TGCGCCAGCAGCCGGGGGGACGCCCGCGGGGCAGATACGCAGTATTTT
CASSRGDARGADTQYF
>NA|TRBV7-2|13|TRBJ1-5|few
TGTGCCAGCAGCCCCGAGCCTAGGCAGCCCCAGCATTTT
CASSPEPRQPQHF
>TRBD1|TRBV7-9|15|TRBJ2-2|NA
TGTGCCAGCAGTAACCCGGGACAGCGTACCGGGGAGCTGTTTTTT
CASSNPGQRTGELFF
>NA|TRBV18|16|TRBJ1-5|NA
TGTGCCAGCTCACCTCGGACGGAATATAGCAATCAGCCCCAGCATTTT
CASSPRTEYSNQPQHF
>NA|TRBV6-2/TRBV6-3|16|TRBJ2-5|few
TGTGCCAGCAGTTCTAACCGCCGGTCACTCCAAGAGACCCAGTACTTC
CASSSNRRSLQETQYF
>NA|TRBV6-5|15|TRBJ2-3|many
TGTGCCAGCAGCCTATACAGGGCGAGGACAGATACGCAGTATTTT
CASSLYRARTDTQYF
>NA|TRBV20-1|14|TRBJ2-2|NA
TGCAGTGCTATGGGACCCTCGAATGGCGGGGAGCTGTTTTTT
CSAMGPSNGGELFF
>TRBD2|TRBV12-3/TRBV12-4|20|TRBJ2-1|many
TGTGCCAGCAGTTCGGGTCCTAGCGGGAAAGAGGACCTCTCCTACAATGAGCAGTTCTTC
CASSSGPSGKEDLSYNEQFF
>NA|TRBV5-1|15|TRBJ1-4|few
TGCGCCAGCAGCTTGGGACAGTCAACTAATGAAAAACTGTTTTTT
CASSLGQSTNEKLFF
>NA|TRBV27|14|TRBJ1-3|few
TGTGCCAGCAGTTTAGTGGGGCCTGGGGCCACCATATATTTT
CASSLVGPGATIYF
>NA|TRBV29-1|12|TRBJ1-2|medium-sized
TGCAGCGTTACCGACGCCAAATATGGCTACACCTTC
CSVTDAKYGYTF
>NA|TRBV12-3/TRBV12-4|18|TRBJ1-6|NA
TGTGCCAGCAGTTTTATGGGACGGGGGGTAGCCTATAATTCACCCCTCCACTTT
CASSFMGRGVAYNSPLHF
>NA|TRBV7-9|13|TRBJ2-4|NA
TGTGCCAGCAGCTTAGCTCCGAAAAACATTCAGTACTTC
CASSLAPKNIQYF
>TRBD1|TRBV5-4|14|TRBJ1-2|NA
TGTGCCAGCAGCGTTGGACAGGGGGCGAATGGCTACACCTTC
CASSVGQGANGYTF
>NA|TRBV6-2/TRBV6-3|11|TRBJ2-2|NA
TGTGCCAGCAGTTATCCTGGGGAGCTGTTTTTT
CASSYPGELFF
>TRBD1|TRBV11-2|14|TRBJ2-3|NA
TGTGCCAGCAGCCCTGGACAGGGGGCAGGTACGCAGTATTTT
CASSPGQGAGTQYF
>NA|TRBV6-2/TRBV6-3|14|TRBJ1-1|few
TGTGTCAGCTCTCGGCCGAGAGGAGACACTGAAGCTTTCTTT
CVSSRPRGDTEAFF
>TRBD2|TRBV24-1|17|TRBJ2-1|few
TGTGCCACCAGTGATCCTAGCGGGGGTGGCCTCTACAATGAGCAGTTCTTC
CATSDPSGGGLYNEQFF
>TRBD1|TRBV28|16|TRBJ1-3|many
TGTGCCAGCAGTCCACACGGGACAGGGACCGGAAACACCATATATTTT
CASSPHGTGTGNTIYF
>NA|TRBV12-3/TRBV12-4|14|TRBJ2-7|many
TGTGCCAGCAGTTTAATAGGGGGGCACGACGAGCAGTACTTC
CASSLIGGHDEQYF
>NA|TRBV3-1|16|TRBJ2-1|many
TGTGCCAGCAGCCAAGAAGGCCGGGCCCGGTACAATGAGCAGTTCTTC
CASSQEGRARYNEQFF
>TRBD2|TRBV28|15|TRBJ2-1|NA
TGTGCCAGCAGCTCCCACTGGGCGGGGGGGAATGAGCAGTTCTTC
CASSSHWAGGNEQFF